These 29 T cell receptor beta chains share one sample of origin, sequenced in a study of blood T cell repertoires in COVID-19. Generated by immunoSEQ multiplex PCR, the TCRdb table keeps only in-frame clones and is missing some. This sample has over 200,000 clones, with over 75% found just once. Sequencing was done on a sample of PBMCs or T cells enriched from blood (not recorded which). These receptors originate from a woman in her 50s who had recovered from COVID-19.

The rearrangement links TRBV5-1 to TRBJ2-3, with D tentatively TRBD2 (6 bases). The CDR3 consists of 15 residues. Trimming took off 0 bases at V and 2 bases at J, with 10 bases between the two ends. Germline V gene lookup returns CDR1 SGHRS and CDR2 YFSETQ. In nucleotides, the CDR3 is TGCGCCAGCAGCTTGGTCGGGGGTTTCACAGATACGCAGTATTTT. This codes for CASSLVGGFTDTQYF.

The genes are TRBV5-5 and TRBJ1-5; TRBD1 might be the D (5 bases). V lost 1 base and J lost 3, with 8 bases in between. Germline lookup yields CDR1 SGHKS and CDR2 YYEKEE (reference sequence). This CDR3 has 14 amino acids. The CDR3 DNA is TGTGCCAGCAGCTTGTTGACAGACAATCAGCCCCAGCATTTT. This sequence encodes CASSLLTDNQPQHF.

The rearrangement joins TRBV24-1 to TRBJ1-1; D not resolved. Per the germline V gene, CDR1 is KGHDR and CDR2 is SFDVKD. V lost 3 bases, J lost 5 bases, and 12 bases lay in between. The CDR3 is 14 residues long. The CDR3 region is CATSDPSSGTEAFF. As DNA, the CDR3 is TGTGCCACCAGTGATCCCTCGTCGGGGACTGAAGCTTTCTTT.

This chain uses TRBV7-2 with TRBJ2-5; D not resolved. Germline CDR1 is SGHTA and CDR2 is FQGNSA. V dropped 3 bases and J dropped 2 bases, with 10 bases sitting between them. The CDR3 is 14 amino acids. CDR3 bases: TGTGCCAGCAGCTTGAGTCAAGTACAAGAGACCCAGTACTTC. It codes for CASSLSQVQETQYF.

The genes are TRBV4-1 and TRBJ2-2; D is unresolved. The CDR3 loop spans 14 amino acids. V lost 4 bases, J lost 5 bases, and 11 bases lay in between. Germline V gives CDR1 MGHRA, CDR2 YSYEKL. In nucleotides, the CDR3 is TGCGCCAGCAGCCCGATCTTGAGAACCGGGGAGCTGTTTTTT. Amino acid sequence: CASSPILRTGELFF.

V gene TRBV7-2 combines with J gene TRBJ1-4, with TRBD1 matching 7 bases. This CDR3 is 15 amino acids long. Trimming cost V 2 bases and J 4 bases; bases outside gene matches: 4. Germline CDR1 SGHTA, CDR2 FQGNSA. DNA for the CDR3: TGTGCCAGCAGCTTAATGGGACAGCGTAATGAAAAACTGTTTTTT. Protein: CASSLMGQRNEKLFF.

The chain recombines TRBV29-1 with TRBJ2-1, with 7 nucleotides matching TRBD1. V lost 4 bases and J lost 7; bases outside the gene matches: 4. Germline V gene lookup returns CDR1 SQVTM and CDR2 ANQGSEA. CDR3 length: 12 amino acids. This CDR3 is CSVGQGGNEQFF. The CDR3 region has the DNA TGCAGCGTTGGACAGGGCGGGAATGAGCAGTTCTTC.

The chain employs TRBV2 and TRBJ2-1, with 9 bases fitting TRBD2. The V segment lost 3 bases and the J segment 3 bases; nucleotides outside the gene matches: 15. The germline V gene has CDR1 SNHLY and CDR2 FYNNEI. This CDR3 has 19 residues. The CDR3 DNA reads as TGTGCCAGCAGTGACAGTGTTCTAGCGGGATTCGGCCTCTACAATGAGCAGTTCTTC. Translating gives CASSDSVLAGFGLYNEQFF.

The V and J genes are TRBV29-1 and TRBJ1-5; 8 positions match TRBD1. The trim removed 4 bases at V and 4 bases at J, leaving 3 bases unmatched. The germline CDR1 and CDR2 sequences are SQVTM and ANQGSEA. This CDR3 contains 13 residues. CDR3 region: CSVGQGMNQPQHF. CDR3 DNA: TGCAGCGTTGGACAGGGGATGAATCAGCCCCAGCATTTT.

This chain links TRBV9 with TRBJ2-7; 8 bases are shared with TRBD2. Germline trimming cut 7 bases from V and 1 base from J; bases unmatched to any gene: 7. CDR3 length: 14 residues. Germline CDR1 SGDLS, CDR2 YYNGEE. The CDR3, as DNA: TGTGCCAGCGGAGCTAGCGGGTGGTCCTACGAGCAGTACTTC. Protein product: CASGASGWSYEQYF.

The J gene is TRBJ2-1, the V gene TRBV5-1; 12 bases are shared with TRBD2. Germline V gene data show CDR1 as SGHRS and CDR2 as YFSETQ. The CDR3 is made up of 16 amino acids. Losses at the gene ends were 2 bases for V and 7 bases for J; bases not matched to a gene: 7. The CDR3 spells CASSLGRTSGTNEQFF. The CDR3 region has the DNA TGCGCCAGCAGCTTAGGTAGGACTAGCGGGACTAATGAGCAGTTCTTC.

The chain is built from TRBV6-4 and TRBJ2-3; D uncertain. The CDR3 loop spans 15 amino acids. V was clipped by 3 bases and J by 2 bases, with 12 bases between them. Germline CDR1 is MRHNA and CDR2 is SNTAGT. CDR3 protein: CASSEEPRNTDTQYF. CDR3 DNA sequence: TGTGCCAGCAGTGAAGAGCCTCGAAACACAGATACGCAGTATTTT.

This clone was seen a single time. The CDR3 DNA reads TGTGCCAGTTCCCGACAGCATGGGAACACTGAAGCTTTCTTT. Translating it yields CASSRQHGNTEAFF. The chain uses TRBV6-5 and TRBJ1-1, with D possibly matching TRBD1 (5 bases). Looked up from germline, CDR1 is MNHEY and CDR2 is SVGAGI. Trimming removed 9 bases from V and 1 base from J, with 15 bases in between. CDR3 length: 14 residues.

The J gene is TRBJ2-1, the V gene TRBV19; D gene uncertain. CDR3 size: 14 residues. Deletions cut 4 bases from V and 6 bases from J, with 13 bases between. The germline gives CDR1 LNHDA, CDR2 SQIVND (reference sequence). Here the CDR3 DNA reads TGTGCCAGTAGTACATCGGGTTTAAGCAATGAGCAGTTCTTC. Translation: CASSTSGLSNEQFF.

The chain combines TRBV15 with TRBJ2-7; 7 bases agree with TRBD2. Trimming removed 1 base from V and 1 base from J; junction bases left unmatched: 10. The CDR3 is made up of 17 amino acids. Germline CDR1 is LNHNV and CDR2 is YYDKDF (reference sequence). In DNA form, the CDR3 reads TGTGCCACCAGCAGAGGGGGGGGGAGCAGACTTTCCTACGAGCAGTACTTC. Its protein product is CATSRGGGSRLSYEQYF. Full variable domain (rest looked up from reference TRBV15 and TRBJ2-7): DAMVIQNPRYQVTQFGKPVTLSCSQTLNHNVMYWYQQKSSQAPKLLFHYYDKDFNNEADTPDNFQSRRPNTSFCFLDIRSPGLGDTAMYLCATSRGGGSRLSYEQYFGPGTRLTVT.

The genes are TRBV29-1 and TRBJ2-3; 7 bases are a match to TRBD2. The junction had 8 bases not matched to a gene; V was cut back by 4 bases and J by 4 bases. The CDR3 runs 14 residues. The germline gives CDR1 SQVTM, CDR2 ANQGSEA. CDR3 sequence (DNA): TGCAGCGTTGTGCTAGGTGCGGGAGCAGATACGCAGTATTTT. Translation: CSVVLGAGADTQYF.

This chain joins TRBV5-8 and TRBJ1-2; D is possibly TRBD1 (5 bases). This CDR3 is 14 amino acids long. Germline assignment: CDR1 SGHTS and CDR2 YDEGEE. V was cut by 3 bases and J by 6 bases, with 15 bases left in between. CDR3 loop: CASSSRVGQDGYTF. CDR3 bases: TGTGCCAGCAGCTCAAGGGTGGGGCAGGATGGCTACACCTTC.

The rearrangement joins TRBV7-9 to TRBJ2-7; TRBD2 agrees at 7 bases. CDR1 SEHNR and CDR2 FQNEAQ come from the germline V gene (reference sequence). The V and J ends lost 0 bases and 7 bases, in that order; junction bases with no gene match: 3. The CDR3 has 13 amino acids. The CDR3 loop reads CASSLAYGREQYF. The CDR3 DNA reads as TGTGCCAGCAGCTTAGCATACGGGAGGGAGCAGTACTTC. The full variable domain, with the rest looked up from reference TRBV7-9 and TRBJ2-7, is DTGVSQNPRHKITKRGQNVTFRCDPISEHNRLYWYRQTLGQGPEFLTYFQNEAQLEKSRLLSDRFSAERPKGSFSTLEIQRTEQGDSAMYLCASSLAYGREQYFGPGTRLTVT.

The rearrangement joins TRBV5-1 to TRBJ2-1, with D tentatively TRBD1 (6 bases). Germline loops: CDR1 SGHRS, CDR2 YFSETQ. The CDR3 is 14 residues long. Trimming removed 4 bases from V and 9 bases from J, with 17 bases in between. CDR3 coding DNA: TGCGCCAGCAGCATCGACAGGTTCCGTGCTGAGCAGTTCTTC. As protein: CASSIDRFRAEQFF.

V usage is TRBV10-1 and J usage is TRBJ2-1; 8 nucleotides line up with TRBD1. The CDR3 is made up of 20 amino acids. Germline V CDR1 and CDR2: WNHNN, SYGVQD (reference sequence). V lost 0 bases to trimming and J lost 0 bases; unmatched junction nucleotides: 13. The CDR3 nucleotides read TGCGCCAGCAGTGAGTCGGCAGGGGGCAGGGGGAACAGCTCCTACAATGAGCAGTTCTTC. Its translation: CASSESAGGRGNSSYNEQFF.

This chain connects TRBV9 to TRBJ2-2; 11 nucleotides align to TRBD2. The V and J ends lost 0 bases and 7 bases, in that order; junction bases with no gene match: 5. The length of the CDR3 is 16 residues. Germline V CDR1 and CDR2: SGDLS, YYNGEE. The chain's CDR3 is CASSVGTSGRLGELFF. In DNA form, the CDR3 reads TGTGCCAGCAGCGTAGGGACTAGCGGGCGACTCGGGGAGCTGTTTTTT.

Note on this clone: In the same sample, other DNA sequences code for this CDR3. This chain links TRBV7-3 with TRBJ2-3; D unresolved. The CDR3 totals 11 residues. In germline, CDR1 is SGHTA, CDR2 FQGTGA. The V and J ends lost 3 bases and 5 bases respectively, with 3 bases between them. CDR3 sequence reads: CASSFGDTQYF. The CDR3 nucleotides read TGTGCCAGCAGCTTCGGAGATACGCAGTATTTT.

The chain uses TRBV5-4 and TRBJ1-6, with TRBD1 matching over 11 bases. Germline values: CDR1 SGHNT, CDR2 YYREEE (reference sequence). J lost 7 bases, V lost 4 bases, and 7 bases had no gene match. The CDR3 is 16 residues long. CDR3 nucleotide sequence: TGTGCCAGCAGCCCTGGACAGGGGGCTACCAATTCACCCCTCCACTTT. Protein: CASSPGQGATNSPLHF.

This clone was found once. The chain has TRBV9 and TRBJ1-2, with 9 bases aligning to TRBD1. Germline V gene lookup returns CDR1 SGDLS and CDR2 YYNGEE. Trimming removed 3 bases from V and 6 bases from J; junction bases left unmatched: 9. The CDR3 is 15 amino acids. The CDR3 loop reads CASSAHRGRQDGYTF. CDR3 DNA: TGTGCCAGCAGCGCCCACAGGGGGCGCCAGGATGGCTACACCTTC.

This sequence joins TRBV15 and TRBJ2-2, with TRBD2 as a possible D gene (6 bases). The germline V and J ends were trimmed by 5 bases and 2 bases, with 12 bases remaining between them. This CDR3 has 15 amino acids. The germline V gene encodes CDR1 LNHNV and CDR2 YYDKDF (reference sequence). The CDR3 reads CATSGSGYNTGELFF. The CDR3 DNA sequence: TGTGCCACCAGCGGAAGCGGGTATAACACCGGGGAGCTGTTTTTT.

The chain joins TRBV5-1 to TRBJ2-7, with 10 nucleotides matching TRBD2. V lost 2 bases to trimming and J lost 5 bases; unmatched junction nucleotides: 10. This CDR3 region has 16 residues. Germline values: CDR1 SGHRS, CDR2 YFSETQ. Written as DNA, the CDR3 is TGCGCCAGCAGCTTCTTCCAAGCGGGAGGGAACCACGAGCAGTACTTC. Encoded protein: CASSFFQAGGNHEQYF.

The rearrangement links TRBV7-9 to TRBJ1-1; the D gene is possibly TRBD1 (5 bases). The germline gives CDR1 SEHNR, CDR2 FQNEAQ (reference sequence). CDR3 length: 13 residues. V was trimmed by 1 base and J by 5 bases, leaving 8 bases between them. CDR3 DNA sequence: TGTGCCAGCAGCTTAGAGCGGGGGACTGAAGCTTTCTTT. Protein product: CASSLERGTEAFF.

The chain recombines TRBV29-1 with TRBJ2-4, with 9 nucleotides matching TRBD1. V dropped 1 base and J dropped 0; count of bases not matched to a gene: 4. CDR1 and CDR2 from the germline V gene are SQVTM and ANQGSEA. This CDR3 has 16 residues. CDR3 DNA: TGCAGCGTTGAAGGGGAACAGGGGGCAGCCAAAAACATTCAGTACTTC. Its protein product is CSVEGEQGAAKNIQYF.

This chain joins TRBV7-2 and TRBJ2-7, with D hard to call. Looked up from germline, CDR1 is SGHTA and CDR2 is FQGNSA. The CDR3 length is 12 residues. Between the trimmed V and J ends, which lost 5 bases and 6 bases, there was a span of 11 bases. The CDR3, as DNA: TGTGCCAGCAGCCCCCCGTTCGGCGAGCAGTACTTC. The encoded protein is CASSPPFGEQYF.